The 10 T cell receptor beta chains given below trace back to one sample, sequenced in a study of Graves' ophthalmopathy and Graves' hyperthyroidism. Amplification targeted the TCR beta CDR3 regions, with RNA transcripts as the source material. Second-round multiplex PCR came after first-round RT-PCR with HTBI primers. TCRdb re-called the multiplex PCR reads through MiXCR, storing one row per CDR3 protein. The sample contains about 420,000 distinct CDR3 sequences, 20% to 25% of which appear only once. The sample was peripheral blood. These receptors were taken from a young woman with stable Graves' hyperthyroidism.

This clonotype was picked up many times. The chain combines TRBV28 with TRBJ2-5; 8 nucleotides agree with TRBD1. V lost 3 bases to trimming and J lost 5 bases; unmatched junction nucleotides: 5. Germline lookup yields CDR1 MDHEN and CDR2 SYDVKM. The CDR3 sequence is 14 residues long. The CDR3 region has the DNA TGTGCCAGCAGTTTCAGGGGGCTGGGGGAGACCCAGTACTTC. This translates into CASSFRGLGETQYF.

The V and J genes are TRBV12-5 and TRBJ2-7; no clear D. The germline V and J ends were trimmed by 1 base and 2 bases, with 6 bases remaining between them. Germline CDR1 reads LGHNT; CDR2 reads FRNRAP. The CDR3 has 13 residues. The CDR3: CASGLGKTYEQYF. Written as DNA, the CDR3 is TGTGCTAGTGGTTTGGGTAAGACCTACGAGCAGTACTTC. The whole variable domain, remainder taken from reference TRBV12-5 and TRBJ2-7, is DARVTQTPRHKVTEMGQEVTMRCQPILGHNTVFWYRQTMMQGLELLAYFRNRAPLDDSGMPKDRFSAEMPDATLATLKIQPSEPRDSAVYFCASGLGKTYEQYFGPGTRLTVT.

The sample holds a few counts of this clonotype. A much larger clonotype is one base distant, so this may be a read error. This sequence joins TRBV28 and TRBJ2-7; no reliable D call. The germline CDR1 and CDR2 sequences are MDHEN and SYDVKM. The CDR3 contains 13 residues. V was pared by 1 base and J by 3 bases, with 7 bases between. This CDR3 reads CASSLLHRYEQYF. Here the CDR3 DNA reads TGTGCCAGCAGTTTATTACACCGCTACGAGCAGTACTTC. Complete variable domain (other parts from reference TRBV28 and TRBJ2-7): DVKVTQSSRYLVKRTGEKVFLECVQDMDHENMFWYRQDPGLGLRLIYFSYDVKMKEKGDIPEGYSVSREKKERFSLILESASTNQTSMYLCASSLLHRYEQYFGPGTRLTVT.

In this sample, this clonotype turned up many times. This chain links TRBV24-1 with TRBJ2-2, with 10 bases that match TRBD1. Trimming removed 4 bases from V and 11 bases from J; junction bases left unmatched: 3. CDR1 is KGHDR, CDR2 SFDVKD, per germline. CDR3 length equals 13 residues. CDR3: CATSDGTGDELFF. The CDR3 nucleotides read TGTGCCACCAGTGACGGGACAGGGGACGAGCTGTTTTTT.

This clonotype has a count of ten or more. The genes are TRBV28 and TRBJ1-1; no clear D. The CDR3 extends over 14 amino acids. CDR1 is MDHEN, CDR2 SYDVKM, per germline. V lost 7 bases and J lost 0, with 12 bases in between. The CDR3 sequence: CASIEGGMNTEAFF. The CDR3 nucleotides are TGTGCCAGCATTGAGGGAGGGATGAACACTGAAGCTTTCTTT.

This clonotype was found many times. The chain uses TRBV4-3 and TRBJ2-2; maybe TRBD1 (6 bases). The CDR3 totals 17 residues. V lost 1 base and J 2 bases, leaving 14 bases between the germline ends. The germline V gene encodes CDR1 LGHNA and CDR2 YSLEER. CDR3 region: CASSQGGTPDNTGELFF. The DNA of the CDR3 is TGCGCCAGCAGCCAAGGGGGGACACCCGATAACACCGGGGAGCTGTTTTTT.

Many counts were recorded for this clonotype. The V call is TRBV29-1, the J call TRBJ2-7, with D maybe TRBD1 (5 bases). This CDR3 has 13 amino acids. V was clipped by 7 bases and J by 2 bases, with 15 bases between them. CDR1 and CDR2 from the germline V gene are SQVTM and ANQGSEA. CDR3 region: CSGGAGYTYEQYF. The CDR3, as DNA: TGCAGCGGTGGGGCAGGGTACACCTACGAGCAGTACTTC.

Ten or more counts support this clonotype. This sequence joins TRBV12-3 or TRBV12-4 and TRBJ2-7, with 7 bases fitting TRBD2. CDR3 length: 11 amino acids. V gave up 7 bases and J gave up 5 bases; unmatched junction bases: 2. The CDR3 here is CASTRGDEQYF. The CDR3 coding sequence is TGTGCCAGCACCCGGGGGGACGAGCAGTACTTC.

This clonotype occurred many times. The chain links TRBV28 to TRBJ2-2, with 11 bases that match TRBD2. The CDR3 totals 17 residues. CDR1 MDHEN and CDR2 SYDVKM come from the germline V gene. J lost 4 bases, V lost 2 bases, and 6 bases had no gene match. CDR3 residues: CASSLTGGLAVTGELFF. CDR3 nucleotides: TGTGCCAGCAGTTTAACTGGGGGACTAGCGGTCACCGGGGAGCTGTTTTTT.

This clonotype was seen ten or more times. The chain recombines TRBV6-2 or TRBV6-3 with TRBJ2-7, with D uncertain. This CDR3 has 13 residues. Germline V gene lookup returns CDR1 MNHEY and CDR2 SVGEGT. Trimming removed 2 bases from V and 3 bases from J, with 8 bases in between. This CDR3 is CASSYGLDYEQYF. In nucleotides, the CDR3 is TGTGCCAGCAGTTACGGGCTAGACTACGAGCAGTACTTC.